This TCR beta chain is drawn from a study of molecular identifiers for immune sequencing clone quantification. The study's findings and limits: Clones with over 20 RNA copies captured over 98% of effector molecules but under 1% of naive ones.

TCRdb independently ran MiXCR on the PCR reads; one entry per CDR3 protein. The sample holds 85,000 to 95,000 distinct CDR3 sequences, under 20% seen once. The V segment lost 8 bases and the J segment 8 bases; nucleotides outside the gene matches: 6. Germline lookup yields CDR1 MNHEY and CDR2 SMNVEV (reference sequence). The CDR3 has 14 residues. This clonotype was found many times. The antigen remains unidentified. The chain carries TRBV27 and TRBJ2-1, with 13 positions matching TRBD2. Source material: naive CD8+ T cells from blood, with Jurkat cell RNA spiked in. Sample subset: FACS-sorted CD8+CD4-CCR7+CD45RA+ naive T cells. The receptor's source is a human donor in good health. Some libraries in this study had Jurkat cell RNA spiked in. Here the CDR3 reads CASRTSGSADEQFF. CDR3 DNA: TGTGCCAGCCGGACTAGCGGGAGTGCGGATGAGCAGTTCTTC.